These T cell receptor beta chains were read from a single sample in a study of cytomegalovirus exposure and HLA in healthy donors. Only in-frame clones appear in the TCRdb table, and some are missing; sequencing was by immunoSEQ multiplex PCR. The top ten clones hold roughly 1.4% of a sample with about 180,000 clones, approximately 87% of them seen once. The source material was PBMCs. All receptors come from a woman in her twenties or thirties in good health and CMV-seronegative. CDR3s include the opening cysteine and the closing phenylalanine or tryptophan.

j_call,v_call,cdr3_aa
TRBJ1-1,TRBV7-9,CASSLSLQVNTEAFF
TRBJ2-2,TRBV18,CASSRLPGQETANTGELFF
TRBJ2-5,TRBV12-5,CASATVQGTPQQETQYF
TRBJ1-1,TRBV15,CATSLRAVTEAFF
TRBJ2-5,TRBV29-1,CSAGGGEDLLMYQETQYF
TRBJ1-2,TRBV6-6,CASSYGRGQGYGYTF
TRBJ1-3,TRBV5-6,CASSLVGYSGNTIYF
TRBJ1-1,TRBV5-1,CASTPDKNTEAFF
TRBJ1-5,TRBV4-1,CASSQLDSDNQPQHF
TRBJ2-7,TRBV5-1,CASSLGQGVEQYF
TRBJ2-7,TRBV7-9,CASSFPAVEYEQYF
TRBJ1-2,TRBV5-6,CASSTGTGALSYTF
TRBJ2-1,TRBV27,CASSLGGFSYNEQFF
TRBJ2-7,TRBV6-5,CASSYEAGAVNYEQYF
TRBJ2-7,TRBV19,CASSIVGGSYEQYF
TRBJ2-3,TRBV11-2,CASSPRTSGGSGDTQYF
TRBJ2-1,TRBV5-1,CASSLLTSGGSSYNEQFF